These 22 T cell receptor beta chains originate from one sample sequenced in a study of cytomegalovirus exposure and HLA in healthy donors. PCR amplification relied on 60 Vbeta primers (plus 13 Jbeta primers). Clones were read by immunoSEQ multiplex PCR, and TCRdb kept only the in-frame ones, dropping some. This table has 90,000 to 110,000 clones, roughly 70% appearing once. The specimen sequenced was PBMCs. The receptors originated from a woman aged 65 to 85 in good health and CMV-seropositive.

J is TRBJ1-1 and V is TRBV18; D possibly corresponds to TRBD1 (6 bases). The CDR3 spans 14 residues. V lost 5 bases and J lost 2, with 12 bases in between. Per the germline V gene, CDR1 is KGHSH and CDR2 is LQKENI. CDR3 DNA: TGTGCCAGCTCATTCCAGGGGATTAACACTGAAGCTTTCTTT. Its translation is CASSFQGINTEAFF. Using reference TRBV18 and TRBJ1-1 for the parts outside the CDR3, the full variable domain is NAGVMQNPRHLVRRRGQEARLRCSPMKGHSHVYWYRQLPEEGLKFMVYLQKENIIDESGMPKERFSAEFPKEGPSILRIQQVVRGDSAAYFCASSFQGINTEAFFGQGTRLTVV.

This sequence joins TRBV29-1 and TRBJ1-5; no clear D gene. The germline V and J ends were trimmed by 1 base and 7 bases, with 11 bases remaining between them. The V gene's germline CDR1 is SQVTM and CDR2 ANQGSEA. CDR3 length equals 13 residues. The CDR3: CSVEVGIGQPQHF. The CDR3 DNA reads TGCAGCGTTGAAGTCGGGATTGGGCAGCCCCAGCATTTT.

This clone was picked up a small number of times. The chain uses TRBV2 and TRBJ2-6, with TRBD1 as a possible D gene (5 bases). Per the germline V gene, CDR1 is SNHLY and CDR2 is FYNNEI. This CDR3 has 16 residues. With 4 bases removed from V and 2 bases from J, the gap between germline ends came to 12 bases. CDR3 amino acids: CASSAQGATGANVLTF. The CDR3 DNA is TGTGCCAGCAGTGCCCAAGGGGCGACTGGGGCCAACGTCCTGACTTTC.

This sequence joins TRBV20-1 and TRBJ1-1; no clear D. With 3 bases removed from V and 7 bases from J, the gap between germline ends came to 6 bases. The CDR3 runs to 10 residues. Germline V gives CDR1 DFQATT, CDR2 SNEGSKA (reference sequence). Here the CDR3 reads CSASGVEAFF. In DNA, the CDR3 is TGCAGTGCTAGCGGGGTTGAAGCTTTCTTT.

This rearrangement joins TRBV6-5 to TRBJ2-5; 8 nucleotides align to TRBD1. CDR3 size: 16 residues. Trimming at V came to 0 bases and at J to 1 base, leaving 4 bases not matched to a gene. In germline, CDR1 is MNHEY, CDR2 SVGAGI. For the CDR3, the DNA is TGTGCCAGCAGTTACTCGATTGGGACAGGCCAAGAGACCCAGTACTTC. It translates to CASSYSIGTGQETQYF.

The chain recombines TRBV6-5 with TRBJ1-1; D is perhaps TRBD1 (5 bases). This CDR3 has 15 amino acids. V was clipped by 8 bases and J by 2 bases, with 18 bases between them. Germline CDR1 MNHEY, CDR2 SVGAGI. In nucleotides, the CDR3 is TGTGCCAGCGGGGAGGACACAACGCAAAACACTGAAGCTTTCTTT. Amino acids: CASGEDTTQNTEAFF.

The chain carries TRBV5-6 and TRBJ1-2, with 7 bases lining up with TRBD1. V shed 3 bases, J shed 4 bases, and the junction held 9 bases outside the gene matches. The CDR3 covers 15 residues. CDR1 is SGHDT and CDR2 is YYEEEE in the germline V gene. The CDR3 DNA sequence: TGTGCCAGCAGCTATTTCCACAGGGGAAGCTATGGCTACACCTTC. It translates to CASSYFHRGSYGYTF.

V usage is TRBV6-6 and J usage is TRBJ1-1, with D possibly TRBD1 on 5 matching bases. Trimming took off 11 bases at V and 2 bases at J, with 21 bases between the two ends. CDR1 and CDR2 from the germline V gene are MNHNY and SVGAGI (reference sequence). The CDR3 loop spans 15 amino acids. The CDR3: CAALGRGLTNTEAFF. CDR3 sequence (DNA): TGTGCCGCCCTAGGAAGGGGACTTACCAACACTGAAGCTTTCTTT.

V is TRBV7-2 and J is TRBJ2-1; D not resolved. The CDR3 has 11 residues. The germline V and J ends were trimmed by 5 bases and 8 bases, with 7 bases remaining between them. Germline values: CDR1 SGHTA, CDR2 FQGNSA. The CDR3 DNA reads as TGTGCCAGCAGCCAAGCCCATGAGCAGTTCTTC. It encodes CASSQAHEQFF.

V is TRBV30 and J is TRBJ1-2; D unclear. In germline, CDR1 is GTSNPN, CDR2 SVGIG (reference sequence). V shed 3 bases and J shed 8 bases, with 10 bases lying between them. The CDR3 is made up of 11 amino acids. The CDR3 DNA follows: TGTGCCTGGAGCCCAGTAACGGGCTACACCTTC. This translates into CAWSPVTGYTF.

This clone occurred a few times. This sequence joins TRBV18 and TRBJ2-5, with a possible D match to TRBD2 (6 bases). The CDR3 consists of 13 residues. Trimming removed 6 bases at V and 5 bases at J, with 13 bases between. Germline V gene sequence: CDR1 KGHSH, CDR2 LQKENI. CDR3 coding DNA: TGTGCCAGCTCCCTGACGGAGGGGGAGACCCAGTACTTC. Translation gives CASSLTEGETQYF.

This sequence joins TRBV9 and TRBJ2-7; 7 nucleotides align to TRBD1. The CDR3 has 15 amino acids. Germline CDR1 and CDR2: SGDLS and YYNGEE. J lost 3 bases, V lost 0 bases, and 6 bases had no gene match. The CDR3 loop reads CASSVGGQNDYEQYF. CDR3 DNA: TGTGCCAGCAGCGTAGGGGGACAGAACGACTACGAGCAGTACTTC.

This chain links TRBV19 with TRBJ1-4; 10 bases line up with TRBD1. Germline assignment: CDR1 LNHDA and CDR2 SQIVND (reference sequence). This CDR3 has 14 residues. With V trimmed by 6 bases and J by 8 bases, 6 bases remained unmatched. CDR3 residues: CASRMGQGYEKLFF. DNA for the CDR3: TGTGCCAGTAGGATGGGACAGGGGTACGAAAAACTGTTTTTT.

V usage is TRBV7-2 and J usage is TRBJ1-2; 11 bases are shared with TRBD1. The CDR3 totals 15 residues. Germline loops: CDR1 SGHTA, CDR2 FQGNSA. The trim removed 5 bases at V and 7 bases at J, leaving 9 bases unmatched. The CDR3 region is CASSPGQGAGSGYTF. DNA for the CDR3: TGTGCCAGCAGCCCCGGACAGGGGGCGGGAAGTGGCTACACCTTC.

The J gene is TRBJ2-4, the V gene TRBV21-1; the D call TRBD1 from the table was never checked on the DNA. TRBV21-1 is classified as a pseudogene. The CDR3 sequence is 15 residues long. The CDR3 loop is CASSFPGQAKNIQYF. Here the CDR3 DNA reads TGTGCCAGCAGTTTTCCGGGACAGGCCAAAAACATTCAGTACTTC.

V and J are TRBV7-9 and TRBJ1-1; no clear D gene. With 2 bases removed from V and 3 bases from J, the gap between germline ends came to 4 bases. This CDR3 has 12 residues. Germline V gene sequence: CDR1 SEHNR, CDR2 FQNEAQ (reference sequence). CDR3 region: CASSLSDTEAFF. The CDR3 DNA sequence: TGTGCCAGCAGCTTAAGCGACACTGAAGCTTTCTTT.

CDR3 in DNA: TGCGCCAGCAGCCCCACCGGGACTAGCGGGCCTCAAGAGACCCAGTACTTC. It translates to CASSPTGTSGPQETQYF. This chain connects TRBV5-1 to TRBJ2-5; 12 bases line up with TRBD2. The CDR3 runs 17 residues. Germline V gene sequence: CDR1 SGHRS, CDR2 YFSETQ. J gave up 2 bases and V 4 bases, and 9 bases lay outside the gene matches.

This chain uses TRBV27 with TRBJ1-1; D perhaps matches TRBD1 (6 bases). Germline CDR1 reads MNHEY; CDR2 reads SMNVEV (reference sequence). This CDR3 comprises 16 residues. Trimming stripped 4 bases from V and 5 bases from J, with 20 bases between. The CDR3 reads CASSSLGAGEGTEAFF. Here the CDR3 DNA reads TGTGCCAGCAGTTCATTGGGGGCAGGGGAGGGTACTGAAGCTTTCTTT.

In this sample, this clone turned up a few times. The genes are TRBV9 and TRBJ2-5, with 14 bases fitting TRBD2. The germline CDR1 and CDR2 sequences are SGDLS and YYNGEE. J gave up 2 bases and V 3 bases, and 3 bases lay outside the gene matches. The CDR3 contains 16 residues. The CDR3 spells CASSGGLAGGQETQYF. The DNA of the CDR3 is TGTGCCAGCAGCGGCGGACTAGCGGGGGGACAAGAGACCCAGTACTTC.

For this clone: Other DNA sequences in this specimen translate into the identical CDR3. The chain couples TRBV5-1 to TRBJ1-6; 8 nucleotides agree with TRBD1. Germline-derived CDR1 and CDR2 are SGHRS and YFSETQ. The CDR3 covers 14 residues. V was pared by 4 bases and J by 9 bases, with 6 bases of the junction left unmatched. The CDR3 sequence is CASSPGQGPSPLHF. CDR3 DNA: TGCGCCAGCAGCCCCGGACAGGGCCCTTCACCCCTCCACTTT.

This CDR3 is CASSADVLAGGSLAKNIQYF. The CDR3 DNA sequence: TGTGCCAGCAGCGCGGATGTTCTAGCGGGGGGATCTCTAGCCAAAAACATTCAGTACTTC. The J gene is TRBJ2-4, the V gene TRBV9, with 11 bases that match TRBD2. The germline V gene has CDR1 SGDLS and CDR2 YYNGEE. V was clipped by 3 bases and J by 0 bases; unmatched bases: 14. This CDR3 contains 20 residues.

This clone was detected once. Other nucleotide sequences in the sample specify the same CDR3. The chain's CDR3 is CASSIGQSNEKLFF. The CDR3 region has the DNA TGTGCCAGTAGTATCGGACAGTCTAATGAAAAACTGTTTTTT. The V gene is TRBV19, the J gene TRBJ1-4; D possibly corresponds to TRBD1 (6 bases). The ends were cut back, 3 bases at V and 3 bases at J, with 8 bases in the middle. Per the germline V gene, CDR1 is LNHDA and CDR2 is SQIVND (reference sequence). The CDR3 runs 14 residues.